This entry lists 9 T cell receptor beta chains sequenced from one sample in a study of control samples from healthy donors and cancer patients. Produced via immunoSEQ multiplex PCR; TCRdb's table is partial and in-frame only. This sample has under 85,000 clones, with approximately 94% found just once. Sequenced: blood. The receptors originated from a woman aged 40 to 55 in good health.

The chain uses TRBV7-9 and TRBJ2-2; D may be TRBD2 (6 bases). Trimming pared 6 bases from V and 0 bases from J, leaving 11 bases between. This CDR3 has 15 residues. Per the germline V gene, CDR1 is SEHNR and CDR2 is FQNEAQ (reference sequence). CDR3 loop: CASRTSGANTGELFF. CDR3 coding DNA: TGTGCCAGCAGGACGTCGGGGGCGAACACCGGGGAGCTGTTTTTT. The entire variable domain, with the rest obtained from reference TRBV7-9 and TRBJ2-2, is as follows: DTGVSQNPRHKITKRGQNVTFRCDPISEHNRLYWYRQTLGQGPEFLTYFQNEAQLEKSRLLSDRFSAERPKGSFSTLEIQRTEQGDSAMYLCASRTSGANTGELFFGEGSRLTVL.

The J gene is TRBJ1-5, the V gene TRBV10-2; no reliable D call. V lost 2 bases to trimming and J lost 7 bases, with 6 bases between them. This CDR3 contains 12 residues. CDR1 and CDR2 (germline): WSHSY, SAAADI. CDR3 nucleotides: TGCGCCAGCAGTGAGAGAGACCAGCCCCAGCATTTT. Its translation is CASSERDQPQHF.

This sequence joins TRBV19 and TRBJ1-2; 7 nucleotides line up with TRBD1. Germline CDR1 is LNHDA and CDR2 is SQIVND (reference sequence). This CDR3 spans 15 amino acids. V shed 7 bases and J 4 bases; nucleotides not matched to a gene: 12. Here the CDR3 DNA reads TGTGCCAGTACTCTCAACCCCGGGACAGTCTATGGCTACACCTTC. Protein product: CASTLNPGTVYGYTF.

V and J are TRBV5-1 and TRBJ2-7, with no clear D. The V gene lost 4 bases and the J gene lost 6 bases, with 11 bases spanning the gap. The germline CDR1 and CDR2 sequences are SGHRS and YFSETQ. CDR3 size: 12 residues. CDR3 loop: CASSPDIAEQYF. The CDR3 region has the DNA TGCGCCAGCAGCCCCGACATCGCCGAGCAGTACTTC.

This clone was recorded only once. The V gene is TRBV2, the J gene TRBJ1-2, with TRBD1 as a possible D gene (5 bases). The ends were cut back, 3 bases at V and 8 bases at J, with 16 bases in the middle. The germline V gene has CDR1 SNHLY and CDR2 FYNNEI. CDR3 length equals 14 residues. As DNA, the CDR3 is TGTGCCAGCAGTGACCCCGGGCAGGGCAGAGGCTACACCTTC. Translation gives CASSDPGQGRGYTF. The full variable domain, in which reference TRBV2 and TRBJ1-2 provide the parts outside the CDR3, is EPEVTQTPSHQVTQMGQEVILRCVPISNHLYFYWYRQILGQKVEFLVSFYNNEISEKSEIFDDQFSVERPDGSNFTLKIRSTKLEDSAMYFCASSDPGQGRGYTFGSGTRLTVV.

The chain employs TRBV5-1 and TRBJ2-3; the match to TRBD2 covers 8 bases. The V gene's germline CDR1 is SGHRS and CDR2 YFSETQ. The V segment lost 4 bases and the J segment 2 bases; nucleotides outside the gene matches: 6. CDR3 length: 15 amino acids. The CDR3: CASSRSGRVTDTQYF. CDR3 DNA: TGCGCCAGCAGCCGGAGCGGGAGAGTCACAGATACGCAGTATTTT.

V usage is TRBV7-3 and J usage is TRBJ2-1; 15 bases line up with TRBD2. Germline trimming cut 3 bases from V and 7 bases from J; bases unmatched to any gene: 7. CDR3 size: 17 residues. Germline V gene lookup returns CDR1 SGHTA and CDR2 FQGTGA. As DNA, the CDR3 is TGTGCCAGCAGCTTTGGACTAGCGGGGGGGCCTGGGAATGAGCAGTTCTTC. This encodes CASSFGLAGGPGNEQFF.

The sample holds one count of this clone. The rearrangement joins TRBV29-1 to TRBJ2-5; D assignment may be TRBD1 or TRBD2 (5 bases each). The CDR3 sequence is 15 residues long. Germline V gene lookup returns CDR1 SQVTM and CDR2 ANQGSEA. Trimming shortened V by 6 bases and J by 0 bases, and 17 bases separated the two germline ends. The CDR3 region has the DNA TGCAGCGTCCCGGCCAGAGGGACGGACCAAGAGACCCAGTACTTC. It yields the protein CSVPARGTDQETQYF.

V and J are TRBV7-8 and TRBJ1-5; 7 bases align to TRBD1. After removal of 3 bases from V and 0 bases from J, the junction contained 8 bases not matched to a gene. Germline-derived CDR1 and CDR2 are SGHVS and FQNEAQ. The CDR3 sequence is 17 residues long. CDR3 residues: CASSFAPGQSSNQPQHF. The CDR3 DNA is TGTGCCAGCAGCTTCGCTCCGGGACAGTCTAGCAATCAGCCCCAGCATTTT.